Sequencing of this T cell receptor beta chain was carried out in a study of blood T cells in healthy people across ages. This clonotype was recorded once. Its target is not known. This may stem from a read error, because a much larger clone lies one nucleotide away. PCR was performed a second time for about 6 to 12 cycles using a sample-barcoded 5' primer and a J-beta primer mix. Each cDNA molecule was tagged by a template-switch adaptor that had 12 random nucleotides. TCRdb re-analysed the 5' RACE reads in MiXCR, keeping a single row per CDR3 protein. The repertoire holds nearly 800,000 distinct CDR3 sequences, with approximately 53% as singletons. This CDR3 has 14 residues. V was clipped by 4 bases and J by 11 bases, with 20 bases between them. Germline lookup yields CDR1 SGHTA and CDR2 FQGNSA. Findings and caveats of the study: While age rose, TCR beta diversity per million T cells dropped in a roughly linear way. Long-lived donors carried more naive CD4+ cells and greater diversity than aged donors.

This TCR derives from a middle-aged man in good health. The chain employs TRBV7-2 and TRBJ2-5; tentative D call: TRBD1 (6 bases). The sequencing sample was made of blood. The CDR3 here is CASSSNRAAYKQYF. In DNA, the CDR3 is TGTGCCAGCAGCTCTAACAGGGCCGCCTACAAGCAGTACTTC.